This TCR beta chain is drawn from a study of shared clonotypes between healthy human individuals. Clones were sequenced by immunoSEQ multiplex PCR, and TCRdb holds only the in-frame ones, with some missing. The sample lists about 2.4 million clones, approximately 93% occurring once. Trimming left V 5 bases short and J 0 bases short, with 12 bases between. The CDR3 spans 14 residues. Germline CDR1 GTSNPN, CDR2 SVGIG (reference sequence). The sample comprised naive CD4+ T cells from PBMCs. Subset specified: CD45RA+ positively selected. This TCR derives from a man aged 18 to 30 in good health. Some clones in this sample may be carry-over from other donors' samples. The rearrangement uses TRBV30 and TRBJ2-3, with D possibly TRBD2 on 5 matching bases. CDR3 sequence (DNA): TGTGCCTGGGTGACTGGCGGGAGCACAGATACGCAGTATTTT. Encoded protein: CAWVTGGSTDTQYF.